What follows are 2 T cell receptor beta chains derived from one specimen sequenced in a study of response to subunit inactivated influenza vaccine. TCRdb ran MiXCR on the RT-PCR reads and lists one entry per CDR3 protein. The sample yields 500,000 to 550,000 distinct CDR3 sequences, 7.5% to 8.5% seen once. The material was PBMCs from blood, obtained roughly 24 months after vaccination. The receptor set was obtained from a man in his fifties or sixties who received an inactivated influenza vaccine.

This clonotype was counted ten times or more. The CDR3 region has the DNA TGTGCCAGCAGCAAAAAGGGGATGGTGGGCGAGCAGTACTTC. Amino acid sequence: CASSKKGMVGEQYF. This chain links TRBV14 with TRBJ2-7; TRBD1 might be the D (5 bases). With 5 bases removed from V and 6 bases from J, the gap between germline ends came to 17 bases. Germline CDR1 and CDR2: SGHDN and FVKESK. There are 14 residues in the CDR3. The full variable domain, with the rest looked up from reference TRBV14 and TRBJ2-7, is EAGVTQFPSHSVIEKGQTVTLRCDPISGHDNLYWYRRVMGKEIKFLLHFVKESKQDESGMPNNRFLAERTGGTYSTLKVQPAELEDSGVYFCASSKKGMVGEQYFGPGTRLTVT.

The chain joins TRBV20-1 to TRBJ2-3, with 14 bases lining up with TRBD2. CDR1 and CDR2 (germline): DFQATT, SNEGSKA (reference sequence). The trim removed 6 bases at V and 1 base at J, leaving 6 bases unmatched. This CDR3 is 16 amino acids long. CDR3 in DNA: TGCAGTGCCGAAGGGACTAGCGGGGGACGCACAGATACGCAGTATTTT. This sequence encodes CSAEGTSGGRTDTQYF.